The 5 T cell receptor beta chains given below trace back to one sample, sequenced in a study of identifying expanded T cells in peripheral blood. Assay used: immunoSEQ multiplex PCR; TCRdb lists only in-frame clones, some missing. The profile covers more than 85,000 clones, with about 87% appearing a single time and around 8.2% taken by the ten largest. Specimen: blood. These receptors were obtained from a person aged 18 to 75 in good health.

The CDR3 coding sequence is TGTGCCAGCAGCTTAGCGGCTAGCGGAGAGACCCAGTACTTC. As protein: CASSLAASGETQYF. J is TRBJ2-5 and V is TRBV7-6, with TRBD2 matching over 7 bases. Per germline, CDR1 SGHVS and CDR2 FNYEAQ. CDR3 length: 14 residues. Trimming cost V 0 bases and J 4 bases; bases outside gene matches: 2.

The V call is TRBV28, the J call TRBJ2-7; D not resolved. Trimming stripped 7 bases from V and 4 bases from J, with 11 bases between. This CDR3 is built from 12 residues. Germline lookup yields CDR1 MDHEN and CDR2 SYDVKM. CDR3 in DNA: TGTGCCAGCAAGGGCAGATTATACGAGCAGTACTTC. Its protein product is CASKGRLYEQYF.

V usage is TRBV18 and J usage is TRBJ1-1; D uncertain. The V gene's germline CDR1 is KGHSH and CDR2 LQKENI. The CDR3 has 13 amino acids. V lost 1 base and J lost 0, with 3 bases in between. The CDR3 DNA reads TGTGCCAGCTCACCACGATTGAACACTGAAGCTTTCTTT. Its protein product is CASSPRLNTEAFF.

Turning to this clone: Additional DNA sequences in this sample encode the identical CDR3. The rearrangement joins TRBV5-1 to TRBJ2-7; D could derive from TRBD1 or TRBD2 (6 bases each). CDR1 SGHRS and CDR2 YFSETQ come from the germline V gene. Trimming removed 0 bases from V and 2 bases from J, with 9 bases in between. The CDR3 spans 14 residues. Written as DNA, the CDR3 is TGCGCCAGCAGCTTGGCCGGGGGCGCCTACGAGCAGTACTTC. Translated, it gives CASSLAGGAYEQYF.

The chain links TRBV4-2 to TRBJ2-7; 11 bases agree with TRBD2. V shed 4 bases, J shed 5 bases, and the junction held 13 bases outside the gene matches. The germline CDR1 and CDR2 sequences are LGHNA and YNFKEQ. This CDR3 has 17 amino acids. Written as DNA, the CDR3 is TGTGCCAGCAGCCCGCCAATGCTAGCGGGAGGTCGAAACGAGCAGTACTTC. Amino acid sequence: CASSPPMLAGGRNEQYF.